This T cell receptor beta chain comes out of a study of blood T cell repertoires in COVID-19. Repertoires were generated with immunoSEQ multiplex PCR, while TCRdb's copy carries only in-frame clones and drops some. The table lists about 40,000 clones, approximately 86% of them singletons. V was clipped by 3 bases and J by 4 bases, with 4 bases between them. The CDR3 length is 12 residues. Input material: peripheral blood. The chain combines TRBV12-3 or TRBV12-4 with TRBJ1-3; the D is unclear. This clonotype originated in a man aged 45-60 years in a cohort sampled during active COVID-19. CDR3 protein: CASSFFGNTIYF. CDR3 nucleotides: TGTGCCAGCAGTTTCTTCGGAAACACCATATATTTT.